The T cell receptor (beta chain) described here comes from a study of long-term antiretroviral therapy in people with HIV. Whole-study findings and limits: Clones that expanded before ART (that is, prior to treatment) dominated the repertoire at all time points. Collection of the blood, which took place between about 2004 and 2018, possibly occurred under older ART regimens. Repertoires with HIV possessed tighter CDR3 length spans than those of controls.

In the case of this clone: The antigen is unknown.

The length of the CDR3 is 13 residues. V trimming: 6 bases; J trimming: 0 bases; junction bases outside the gene matches: 2. In germline, CDR1 is SGHRS, CDR2 YFSETQ. A v3.0 immunoSEQ assay was performed at survey level. TCRdb keeps only in-frame clones here, not all; method: immunoSEQ multiplex PCR. The sample lists over 25,000 clones; more than 85% were seen once. Each participant with HIV received care in the United States. Specimen: unsorted PBMCs, collected 6.2 years after starting antiretroviral therapy. The genes are TRBV5-1 and TRBJ1-1, with TRBD1 identical over 7 bases. The clonotype comes from a man in his forties with HIV. For the CDR3, the DNA is TGCGCCAGCATGGGACAGATGAACACTGAAGCTTTCTTT. Protein: CASMGQMNTEAFF. The complete variable domain, with remaining parts taken from reference TRBV5-1 and TRBJ1-1, reads KAGVTQTPRYLIKTRGQQVTLSCSPISGHRSVSWYQQTPGQGLQFLFEYFSETQRNKGNFPGRFSGRQFSNSRSEMNVSTLELGDSALYLCASMGQMNTEAFFGQGTRLTVV.